Given below is one T cell receptor (beta chain) in context. Its specificity is not known. With 60 Vbeta and 13 Jbeta primers, the PCR was carried out. Clones were read by immunoSEQ multiplex PCR, and TCRdb kept only the in-frame ones, dropping some. The sample lists about 160,000 clones, 75% to 85% occurring once. The sample is drawn from a study of cytomegalovirus exposure and HLA in healthy donors. Findings and caveats of the study: Follow-up analysis seemed to connect common viral pathogens with several of the most significant clusters identified. Within an earlier analysis, most TCR beta V segments proved productive either about 90% or about 30% of the time. Later on, a genetic analysis was performed. It linked a missense variant in DCLRE1C with V- and J-gene trimming of TCR beta.

Germline V gene lookup returns CDR1 MNHEY and CDR2 SVGAGI. This CDR3 has 15 residues. Germline trimming cut 4 bases from V and 3 bases from J; bases unmatched to any gene: 7. The specimen was PBMCs. The chain carries TRBV6-5 and TRBJ1-2, with 8 nucleotides matching TRBD1. The source is a woman aged 50 to 60 in good health and CMV-seronegative. The CDR3 here is CASSLYQGADYGYTF. CDR3 DNA: TGTGCCAGCAGTTTATATCAGGGGGCGGACTATGGCTACACCTTC.